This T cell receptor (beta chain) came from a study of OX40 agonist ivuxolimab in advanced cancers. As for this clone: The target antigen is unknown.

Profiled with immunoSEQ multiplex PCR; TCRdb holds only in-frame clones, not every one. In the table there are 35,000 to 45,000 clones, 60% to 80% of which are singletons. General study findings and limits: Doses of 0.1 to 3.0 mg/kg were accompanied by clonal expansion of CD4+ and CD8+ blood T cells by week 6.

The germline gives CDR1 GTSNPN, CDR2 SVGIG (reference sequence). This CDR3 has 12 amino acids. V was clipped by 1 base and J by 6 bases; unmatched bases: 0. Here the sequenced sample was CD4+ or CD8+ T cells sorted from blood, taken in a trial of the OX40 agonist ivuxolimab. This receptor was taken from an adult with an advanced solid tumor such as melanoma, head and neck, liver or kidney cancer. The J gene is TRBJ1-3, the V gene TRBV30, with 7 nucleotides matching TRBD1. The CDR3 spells CAWSEGANTIYF. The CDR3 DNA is TGTGCCTGGAGTGAGGGGGCAAACACCATATATTTT.